This T cell receptor beta chain was recorded in a study of blood T cell repertoires in COVID-19. Study at large: Sites across the United States, Italy and Spain contributed samples from acute and convalescent COVID-19. Sample material is recorded as cDNA or gDNA derived from T cells, B-cell-depleted T cells, or PBMCs.

Seattle-derived patients entered the study during active infection and were followed longitudinally. In the study's own analysis: From reference gene primer amplification, estimates of nucleated cell counts were derived. Profiling relied on immunoSEQ multiplex PCR, and the TCRdb table lists in-frame clones only, not all of them. That table is the source of V, J and clone size, and D and trimming were worked out from the DNA. The sample yields around 260,000 clones, more than 85% seen once. The sample was peripheral blood. The sequence was obtained from a woman aged 30 to 39 with COVID-19, enrolled during active disease.

The CDR3 DNA is TGTGCCAGCAGCTTAACGGGAGAGAGCACAGATACGCAGTATTTT. Residues: CASSLTGESTDTQYF. The V and J genes are TRBV7-8 and TRBJ2-3; tentatively, D is TRBD2 (6 bases). CDR1 is SGHVS, CDR2 FQNEAQ, per germline. V was clipped by 2 bases and J by 0 bases, with 9 bases between them. The CDR3 covers 15 residues. Variable domain in full (rest from reference TRBV7-8 and TRBJ2-3): GAGVSQSPRYKVAKRGQDVALRCDPISGHVSLFWYQQALGQGPEFLTYFQNEAQLDKSGLPSDRFFAERPEGSVSTLKIQRTQQEDSAVYLCASSLTGESTDTQYFGPGTRLTVL.